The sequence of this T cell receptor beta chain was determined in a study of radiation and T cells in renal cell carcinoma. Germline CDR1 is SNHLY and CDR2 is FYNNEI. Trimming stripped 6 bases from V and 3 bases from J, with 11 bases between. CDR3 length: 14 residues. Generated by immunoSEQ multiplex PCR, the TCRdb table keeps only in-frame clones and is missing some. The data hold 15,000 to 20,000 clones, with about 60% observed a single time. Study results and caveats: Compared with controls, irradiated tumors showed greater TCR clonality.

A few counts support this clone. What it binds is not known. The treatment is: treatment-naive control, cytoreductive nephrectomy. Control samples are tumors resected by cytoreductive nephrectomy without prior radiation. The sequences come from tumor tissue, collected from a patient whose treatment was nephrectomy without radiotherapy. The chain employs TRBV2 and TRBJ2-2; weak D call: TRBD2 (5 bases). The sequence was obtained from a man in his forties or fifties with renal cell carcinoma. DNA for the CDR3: TGTGCCAGCAGCCCGGAGGAATACACCGGGGAGCTGTTTTTT. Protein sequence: CASSPEEYTGELFF.